This T cell receptor (beta chain) was sequenced for a study of cytomegalovirus exposure and HLA in healthy donors. The PCR made use of 60 Vbeta and 13 Jbeta primers. Here immunoSEQ multiplex PCR was the method, and the copy in TCRdb shows in-frame clones only, minus some. The data show approximately 170,000 clones, with over 75% seen just once and 2.5% to 3.5% held by the top ten. Trimming cost V 6 bases and J 0 bases, with 8 bases left between them. Germline V CDR1 and CDR2: SEHNR, FQNEAQ (reference sequence). The CDR3 covers 14 residues. The rearrangement links TRBV7-9 to TRBJ1-4, with D unclear. The sample consisted of PBMCs. The clonotype comes from a female donor in good health and CMV-seronegative. This CDR3 is CASREAATNEKLFF. Here the CDR3 DNA reads TGTGCCAGCAGGGAGGCAGCAACTAATGAAAAACTGTTTTTT.